This TCR beta chain came from a study of blood T cell repertoires in COVID-19. Study as a whole: Sites in the United States, Italy and Spain provided acute and convalescent COVID-19 samples.

Under the authors' procedure: Amplified reference gene primers provided the basis for estimating nucleated cell counts. Assay: immunoSEQ multiplex PCR; the TCRdb copy retains only in-frame clones and omits some. V, J and clone size derive from that table, while D and trimming were established from the DNA sequence. Among 300,000 to 400,000 clones listed, approximately 87% were seen once. V lost 8 bases, J lost 3 bases, and 9 bases stayed unmatched. CDR3 size: 15 residues. CDR1 KGHSH and CDR2 LQKENI come from the germline V gene. This receptor was taken from a woman aged 45-65 years with COVID-19, enrolled during active disease. What was sequenced was peripheral blood. The genes are TRBV18 and TRBJ1-1, with 10 bases lining up with TRBD1. The CDR3 DNA reads as TGTGCCAGCCAAACCATGGGACAGGGGTACACTGAAGCTTTCTTT. It codes for CASQTMGQGYTEAFF.